The rows below give T cell receptor beta chains drawn from one sample of a study of T cell clones after liver transplantation. The table came from immunoSEQ multiplex PCR; TCRdb's copy has only in-frame clones and leaves some out. Altogether tens of thousands of clones are present, roughly 80% being singletons, with the ten largest covering around 2.2%. The sequenced sample was CD4+ T cells from blood, obtained about 50 months after liver transplant. All receptors come from a human patient who received a liver transplant. The graft donor may account for some of the T cells. The CDR3 runs from the conserved cysteine through the conserved F or W. D genes are given only for firm matches. Not all rows give a size; the values are once, few, many and, for expanded clones, a class.

TRBV7-9	TRBD2	TRBJ2-1	-	CASSPAAFSGGLKFF	TGTGCCAGCAGCCCAGCGGCCTTTAGCGGGGGGCTGAAGTTCTTC
TRBV29-1	TRBD2	TRBJ2-5	-	CSVPGGRGETQYF	TGCAGCGTTCCAGGTGGGAGGGGAGAGACCCAGTACTTC
TRBV30	TRBD2	TRBJ2-3	-	CAWISGGRGTDTQYF	TGTGCCTGGATCTCGGGAGGTCGCGGCACAGATACGCAGTATTTT
TRBV5-4	-	TRBJ1-5	-	CASSPDPNQPQHF	TGTGCCAGCAGCCCCGACCCTAATCAGCCCCAGCATTTT
TRBV7-6	-	TRBJ2-3	-	CASSRGLTDTQYF	TGTGCCAGCAGCCGAGGACTCACAGATACGCAGTATTTT
TRBV4-2	-	TRBJ2-1	-	CASSQAGNSLSLQFF	TGTGCCAGCAGCCAAGCCGGGAATTCTCTTTCCCTCCAGTTCTTC
TRBV4-3	-	TRBJ2-3	-	CASSQEWAADTQYF	TGCGCCAGCAGCCAAGAATGGGCTGCGGATACGCAGTATTTT
TRBV6-4	-	TRBJ2-1	-	CASSPLGGGEQFF	TGTGCCAGCAGTCCTTTAGGAGGAGGTGAGCAGTTCTTC
TRBV6-5	-	TRBJ2-7	-	CASSSASRYEQYF	TGTGCCAGCAGTTCGGCCAGCCGCTACGAGCAGTACTTC
TRBV30	-	TRBJ2-5	-	CAWAFGAETQYF	TGTGCCTGGGCCTTTGGCGCGGAGACCCAGTACTTC
TRBV7-2	TRBD2	TRBJ2-3	-	CASSPSGSQSGTDTQYF	TGTGCCAGCAGCCCTAGCGGGAGCCAGTCGGGCACAGATACGCAGTATTTT
TRBV5-4	TRBD1	TRBJ2-1	-	CASSWRDRINEQFF	TGTGCCAGCAGCTGGCGGGACAGGATCAATGAGCAGTTCTTC
TRBV2	TRBD1	TRBJ2-4	-	CANTGDGKNIQYF	TGTGCCAACACAGGGGACGGGAAAAACATTCAGTACTTC
TRBV9	-	TRBJ2-3	-	CASSVTGADTQYF	TGTGCCAGCAGCGTAACGGGGGCAGATACGCAGTATTTT
TRBV28	TRBD1	TRBJ1-5	-	CASRYRGRSNQPQHF	TGTGCCAGCAGGTACAGGGGCAGGAGCAATCAGCCCCAGCATTTT
TRBV27	-	TRBJ2-1	-	CASRKTFHEQFF	TGTGCCAGCAGAAAAACCTTTCATGAGCAGTTCTTC
TRBV7-6	-	TRBJ1-2	-	CASSLEMRGEKAF	TGTGCCAGCAGCTTAGAAATGCGAGGTGAAAAGGCCTTC
TRBV19	-	TRBJ2-3	-	CASRNGARSADTQYF	TGTGCCAGCAGGAACGGGGCGCGCTCCGCAGATACGCAGTATTTT
TRBV29-1	-	TRBJ1-2	-	CSTDHLNYGYTF	TGCAGCACAGACCACTTAAACTATGGCTACACCTTC
TRBV6-5	-	TRBJ2-1	-	CASSLNNEQFF	TGTGCCAGCAGCCTGAACAATGAGCAGTTCTTC
TRBV7-9	-	TRBJ1-1	-	CASSFTGGPFF	TGTGCCAGCAGCTTCACGGGGGGGCCTTTCTTT
TRBV30	-	TRBJ1-4	-	CAWNRVEEKLFF	TGTGCCTGGAACAGGGTGGAAGAAAAACTGTTTTTT
TRBV14	TRBD2	TRBJ2-7	-	CASSPLTSGVYEQYF	TGTGCCAGCAGCCCCTTGACTAGCGGGGTCTACGAGCAGTACTTC
TRBV14	-	TRBJ1-3	-	CASSHPTGSGNTIYF	TGTGCCAGCAGCCACCCAACGGGTTCTGGAAACACCATATATTTT
TRBV7-2	-	TRBJ2-3	-	CASSAQGFGTDTQYF	TGTGCCAGCAGCGCCCAGGGTTTTGGAACAGATACGCAGTATTTT
TRBV14	-	TRBJ2-3	-	CASSPLADTQYF	TGTGCCAGCAGCCCCCTAGCAGATACGCAGTATTTT
TRBV2	TRBD1	TRBJ1-3	once	CASSGQGFSGNTIYF	TGTGCCAGCAGCGGACAGGGGTTTTCTGGAAACACCATATATTTT
TRBV4-2	TRBD2	TRBJ2-5	-	CASSQDWTSGRGGTQYF	TGTGCCAGCAGCCAAGACTGGACTAGCGGGAGAGGGGGGACCCAGTACTTC
TRBV19	-	TRBJ1-2	-	CASSVRDGDYGYTF	TGTGCCAGTAGTGTCCGGGACGGAGACTATGGCTACACCTTC
TRBV7-9	-	TRBJ2-3	once	CASSTGGDTQYF	TGTGCCAGCAGCACAGGAGGGGATACGCAGTATTTT
TRBV28	-	TRBJ2-7	-	CASFGTPPEEQYF	TGTGCCAGTTTCGGGACACCGCCTGAAGAGCAGTACTTC
TRBV30	-	TRBJ2-1	-	CAWSRSYQGGQFF	TGTGCCTGGAGTCGATCTTATCAAGGTGGGCAGTTCTTC
TRBV27	-	TRBJ2-5	-	CASSNPGAWETQYF	TGTGCCAGCAGTAACCCCGGGGCCTGGGAGACCCAGTACTTC
TRBV2	TRBD2	TRBJ2-1	-	CASRTPSGIGEQFF	TGTGCCAGCAGGACGCCTAGCGGGATTGGTGAGCAGTTCTTC
TRBV21-1	-	TRBJ2-5	-	CASSKDWASSETQYF	TGTGCCAGCAGCAAAGATTGGGCTAGCTCGGAGACCCAGTACTTC
TRBV6-4	TRBD2	TRBJ2-7	-	CASSETSGRQLYEQYF	TGTGCCAGCAGTGAGACTAGCGGGAGACAGTTGTACGAGCAGTACTTC
TRBV5-1	TRBD1	TRBJ2-1	-	CASSQVSGTGRDEQFF	TGCGCCAGCAGCCAAGTCTCCGGGACAGGGAGGGATGAGCAGTTCTTC
TRBV7-2	TRBD2	TRBJ2-1	-	CASSSGLAGVDEQFF	TGTGCCAGCAGCTCGGGACTAGCGGGCGTAGATGAGCAGTTCTTC
TRBV5-1	TRBD1	TRBJ1-2	once	CASSLTGDYGYTF	TGCGCCAGCAGCTTGACAGGGGACTATGGCTACACCTTC
TRBV5-5	TRBD1	TRBJ1-2	-	CASSLGQGARGYGYTF	TGTGCCAGCAGCTTGGGACAGGGGGCGCGAGGCTATGGCTACACCTTC
TRBV6-5	-	TRBJ2-5	once	CATPAWGRGQETQYF	TGTGCCACACCCGCCTGGGGTCGAGGACAAGAGACCCAGTACTTC
TRBV30	TRBD2	TRBJ2-1	-	CAWSGGLDVDEQFF	TGTGCCTGGAGTGGGGGACTAGATGTAGATGAGCAGTTCTTC
TRBV7-2	TRBD2	TRBJ2-1	once	CASSPRGVAGDNEQFF	TGTGCCAGCAGCCCGCGGGGGGTAGCGGGGGACAATGAGCAGTTCTTC
TRBV7-3	TRBD2	TRBJ2-2	-	CASSSSASGAGELFF	TGTGCCAGCAGCTCCTCTGCCAGCGGGGCCGGGGAGCTGTTTTTT
TRBV18	-	TRBJ2-7	-	CASSPGLGGSYEQYF	TGTGCCAGCTCACCCGGGTTGGGGGGCTCCTACGAGCAGTACTTC
TRBV5-4	TRBD2	TRBJ2-5	-	CASSPGTSGTQYF	TGTGCCAGCAGCCCAGGGACTAGCGGGACCCAGTACTTC
TRBV18	-	TRBJ2-7	-	CASSLLSGVGQYF	TGTGCCAGCTCACTTCTTTCGGGAGTAGGGCAGTACTTC
TRBV2	TRBD1	TRBJ1-2	-	CASSVGSDRAGGYTF	TGTGCCAGCAGTGTGGGGTCCGACAGGGCTGGCGGCTACACCTTC
TRBV28	-	TRBJ1-2	-	CASSAQGRVYGYTF	TGTGCCAGCAGTGCCCAGGGGAGGGTCTATGGCTACACCTTC
TRBV4-3	-	TRBJ1-2	-	CASSQDPGEGSGYTF	TGCGCCAGCAGCCAAGATCCAGGAGAGGGCTCTGGCTACACCTTC
TRBV13	-	TRBJ2-2	-	CASSPSRGLDDTGELFF	TGTGCCAGCAGCCCCTCGCGGGGTCTAGACGACACCGGGGAGCTGTTTTTT
TRBV10-3	TRBD1	TRBJ1-2	-	CAISPPYLDRGLWGGYTF	TGTGCCATCAGCCCCCCTTACCTAGACAGGGGATTGTGGGGCGGCTACACCTTC
TRBV7-5	-	TRBJ2-7	-	CVRSARPREQYF	TGTGTCAGAAGCGCGAGGCCGCGGGAGCAGTACTTC